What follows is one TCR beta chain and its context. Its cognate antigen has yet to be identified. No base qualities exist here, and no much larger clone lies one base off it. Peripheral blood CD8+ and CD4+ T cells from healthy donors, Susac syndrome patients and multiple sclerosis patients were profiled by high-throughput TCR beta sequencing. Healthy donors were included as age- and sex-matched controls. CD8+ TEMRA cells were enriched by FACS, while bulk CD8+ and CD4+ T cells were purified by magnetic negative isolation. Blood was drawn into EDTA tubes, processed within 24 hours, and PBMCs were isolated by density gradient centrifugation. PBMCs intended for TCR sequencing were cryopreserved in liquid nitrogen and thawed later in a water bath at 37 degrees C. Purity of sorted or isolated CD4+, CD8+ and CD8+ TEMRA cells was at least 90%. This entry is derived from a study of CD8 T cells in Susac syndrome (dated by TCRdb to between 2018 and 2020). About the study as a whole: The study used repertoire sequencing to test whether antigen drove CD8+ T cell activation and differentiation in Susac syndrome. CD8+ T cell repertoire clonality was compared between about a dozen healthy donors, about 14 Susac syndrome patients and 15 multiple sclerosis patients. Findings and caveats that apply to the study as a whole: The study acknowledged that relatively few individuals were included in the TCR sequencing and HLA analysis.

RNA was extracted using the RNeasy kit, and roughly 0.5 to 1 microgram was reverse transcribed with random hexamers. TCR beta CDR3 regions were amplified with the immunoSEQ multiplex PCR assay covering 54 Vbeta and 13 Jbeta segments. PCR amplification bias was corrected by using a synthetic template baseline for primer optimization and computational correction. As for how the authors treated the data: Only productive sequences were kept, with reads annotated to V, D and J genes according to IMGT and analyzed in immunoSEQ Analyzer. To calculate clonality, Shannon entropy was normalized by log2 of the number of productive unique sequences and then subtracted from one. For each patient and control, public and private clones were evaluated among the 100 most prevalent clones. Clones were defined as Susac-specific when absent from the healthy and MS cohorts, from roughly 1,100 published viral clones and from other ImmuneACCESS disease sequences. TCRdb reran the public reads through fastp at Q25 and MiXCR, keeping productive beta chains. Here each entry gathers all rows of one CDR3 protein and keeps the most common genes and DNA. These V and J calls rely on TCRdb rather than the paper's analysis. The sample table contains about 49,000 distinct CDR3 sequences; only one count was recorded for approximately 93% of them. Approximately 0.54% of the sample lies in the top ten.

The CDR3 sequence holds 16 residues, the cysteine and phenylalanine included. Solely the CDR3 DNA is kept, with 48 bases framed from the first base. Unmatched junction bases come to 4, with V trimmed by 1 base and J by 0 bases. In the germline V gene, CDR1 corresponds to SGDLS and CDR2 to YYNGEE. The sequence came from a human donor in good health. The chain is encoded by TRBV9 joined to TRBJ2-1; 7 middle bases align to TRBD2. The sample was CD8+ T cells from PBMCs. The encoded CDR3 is CASSVIAGPSYNEQFF. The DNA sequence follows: TGTGCCAGCAGCGTAATAGCGGGCCCCTCCTACAATGAGCAGTTCTTC.